This T cell receptor beta chain derives from a study of post-analysis software for immune sequencing data. Study results and limitations: Included in a set of four or five TRBV segments more frequent in patients than controls were TRBV5-6, TRBV5-1 and TRBV20-1.

TCR beta cDNA libraries had unique molecular identifiers. TCRdb reanalysed the PCR reads using MiXCR and keeps one entry per CDR3 protein. There are about 430,000 distinct CDR3 sequences in the sample; 30% to 40% occur only once, and 7.6% lies in the top ten. The germline CDR1 and CDR2 sequences are SEHNR and FQNEAQ (reference sequence). This CDR3 is 18 amino acids long. The V segment lost 0 bases and the J segment 8 bases; nucleotides outside the gene matches: 11. Concerning this clonotype itself: The target antigen is unknown.

The material sequenced was blood. The clonotype comes from a girl aged 2-10 years with multiple sclerosis. This chain links TRBV7-9 with TRBJ2-1, with 12 bases lining up with TRBD2. This CDR3 is CASSLALAGGPLPDEQFF. CDR3 DNA sequence: TGTGCCAGCAGCTTAGCGCTAGCGGGAGGGCCCCTTCCCGATGAGCAGTTCTTC.